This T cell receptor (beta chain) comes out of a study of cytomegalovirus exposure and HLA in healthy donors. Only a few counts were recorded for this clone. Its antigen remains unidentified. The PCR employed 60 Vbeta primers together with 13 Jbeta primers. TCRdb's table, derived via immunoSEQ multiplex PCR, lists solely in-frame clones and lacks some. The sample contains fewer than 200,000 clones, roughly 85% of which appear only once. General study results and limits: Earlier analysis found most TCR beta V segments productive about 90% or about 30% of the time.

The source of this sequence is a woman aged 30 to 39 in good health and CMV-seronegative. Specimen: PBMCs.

CDR3 nucleotide sequence: TGTGCCAGCAGCTTAGGGGGGGGCCCAGATACGCAGTATTTT. It is translated as CASSLGGGPDTQYF. This sequence joins TRBV11-2 and TRBJ2-3; D might be TRBD2 (7 bases). The CDR3 length is 14 residues. With 1 base removed from V and 4 bases from J, the gap between germline ends came to 9 bases. Germline-derived CDR1 and CDR2 are SGHAT and FQNNGV.